This passage covers 17 T cell receptor beta chains from one sample sequenced in a study of cytomegalovirus exposure and HLA in healthy donors. Produced via immunoSEQ multiplex PCR; TCRdb's table is partial and in-frame only. The sample lists 260,000 or so clones, about 86% occurring once. Sequenced sample: PBMCs. These receptor sequences come from a man younger than 35 in good health and CMV-seronegative.

V is TRBV2 and J is TRBJ1-2; no clear D gene. CDR3 length: 13 amino acids. Germline assignment: CDR1 SNHLY and CDR2 FYNNEI. Trimming took off 2 bases at V and 2 bases at J, with 6 bases between the two ends. The CDR3 sequence is CASSEQVNYGYTF. The CDR3 coding sequence is TGTGCCAGCAGTGAACAGGTGAACTATGGCTACACCTTC.

Notes on this clone: Relative to the germline gene, one junction end is altered; a read error may explain this. This chain connects TRBV30 to TRBJ2-7, with TRBD1 matching 8 bases. This CDR3 is built from 12 residues. The germline V gene encodes CDR1 GTSNPN and CDR2 SVGIG (reference sequence). The CDR3 here is CAWSVLGAGGNF. The CDR3 DNA sequence: TGTGCCTGGAGTGTCCTGGGGGCAGGGGGCAACTTC.

The V and J genes are TRBV7-9 and TRBJ2-3; D uncertain. The CDR3 spans 15 residues. V shed 3 bases and J shed 2 bases, with 12 bases lying between them. CDR1 and CDR2 (germline): SEHNR, FQNEAQ (reference sequence). CDR3 nucleotides: TGTGCCAGCAGCTTGAGGTTAGGTCCCACAGATACGCAGTATTTT. Translating it yields CASSLRLGPTDTQYF.

This chain links TRBV6-6 with TRBJ2-3; 7 bases agree with TRBD2. The CDR3 runs 15 residues. CDR1 and CDR2 from the germline V gene are MNHNY and SVGAGI (reference sequence). V shed 7 bases, J shed 2 bases, and the junction held 9 bases outside the gene matches. The chain's CDR3 is CASKLGAGLTDTQYF. CDR3 coding DNA: TGTGCCAGCAAATTAGGAGCGGGGCTCACAGATACGCAGTATTTT.

The chain is built from TRBV25-1 and TRBJ2-5; D call uncertain. Germline V gene lookup returns CDR1 MGHDK and CDR2 SYGVNS. The CDR3 has 11 residues. The V gene lost 5 bases and the J gene lost 5 bases, with 6 bases spanning the gap. As DNA, the CDR3 is TGTGCCAGCAGTCCCGCGGAGACCCAGTACTTC. Protein: CASSPAETQYF.

The rearrangement uses TRBV9 and TRBJ2-7, with D perhaps TRBD2 (6 bases). Trimming shortened V by 4 bases and J by 3 bases, and 17 bases separated the two germline ends. This CDR3 region has 15 residues. Germline CDR1 SGDLS, CDR2 YYNGEE. DNA of the CDR3: TGTGCCAGCAGCCCTGGACGTAGCGGCTTCTACGAGCAGTACTTC. This gives the protein CASSPGRSGFYEQYF.

CDR3 DNA: TGCGCCAGCAGCCAAGATCCTTGGGACAGGGCCCGTGGTGAGCAGTTCTTC. Its translation is CASSQDPWDRARGEQFF. The V and J genes are TRBV4-3 and TRBJ2-1, with 9 bases lining up with TRBD1. Per germline, CDR1 LGHNA and CDR2 YSLEER. V lost 0 bases to trimming and J lost 9 bases; unmatched junction nucleotides: 12. The CDR3 runs to 17 residues.

The chain couples TRBV4-1 to TRBJ2-5; 11 bases line up with TRBD2. Trimming removed 0 bases from V and 4 bases from J; junction bases left unmatched: 4. This CDR3 is 16 amino acids long. CDR1 is MGHRA, CDR2 YSYEKL, per germline. CDR3 amino acids: CASSQDRLAGGETQYF. The CDR3 coding sequence is TGCGCCAGCAGCCAAGATCGGCTAGCGGGGGGAGAGACCCAGTACTTC.

The CDR3 nucleotides read TGTGCCAGTAGTATTGGAGGGGCAGGCACCGGGGAGCTGTTTTTT. Its protein product is CASSIGGAGTGELFF. The rearrangement joins TRBV19 to TRBJ2-2, with D possibly matching TRBD2 (6 bases). Germline V lookup: CDR1 LNHDA, CDR2 SQIVND (reference sequence). Trimming pared 3 bases from V and 4 bases from J, leaving 12 bases between. CDR3 length: 15 amino acids. Using reference TRBV19 and TRBJ2-2 for the parts outside the CDR3, the full variable domain is DGGITQSPKYLFRKEGQNVTLSCEQNLNHDAMYWYRQDPGQGLRLIYYSQIVNDFQKGDIAEGYSVSREKKESFPLTVTSAQKNPTAFYLCASSIGGAGTGELFFGEGSRLTVL.

This chain links TRBV1 with TRBJ2-4; no DNA check was done on the table's D call, TRBD1. TRBV1 constitutes a pseudogene. The CDR3 contains 16 residues. The CDR3 DNA sequence: TGCACCAGCAGTGCCAAACAGGGGATCACCAAAAACATTCAGTACTTC. Translation gives CTSSAKQGITKNIQYF.

The chain combines TRBV28 with TRBJ2-7; 7 bases align to TRBD1. The junction had 9 bases not matched to a gene; V was cut back by 6 bases and J by 1 base. Looked up from germline, CDR1 is MDHEN and CDR2 is SYDVKM. The CDR3 consists of 15 residues. DNA of the CDR3: TGTGCCAGCAGAGGAGATCCGGGACAGTCCTACGAGCAGTACTTC. It translates to CASRGDPGQSYEQYF.

This chain links TRBV27 with TRBJ1-2; D gene ambiguous. The CDR3 runs to 15 residues. Trimming took 5 bases from V and 5 from J, leaving 18 bases between them. The germline V gene encodes CDR1 MNHEY and CDR2 SMNVEV (reference sequence). CDR3 DNA: TGTGCCAGCAGTCCCCGAGTTAAGCCCCGATATGGCTACACCTTC. This encodes CASSPRVKPRYGYTF.

V is TRBV7-3 and J is TRBJ2-1; 12 bases match TRBD2. Germline CDR1 reads SGHTA; CDR2 reads FQGTGA. The CDR3 length is 16 residues. With 2 bases clipped from V and 10 bases from J, the junction kept 9 bases outside the gene matches. The CDR3 bases are TGTGCCAGCAGCTTAGGGACTAGCGGGCCTCCCGGCGAGCAGTTCTTC. This gives the protein CASSLGTSGPPGEQFF.

This clone has a single count. V is TRBV5-1 and J is TRBJ2-2, with D maybe TRBD2 (6 bases). Germline V gene lookup returns CDR1 SGHRS and CDR2 YFSETQ. V was clipped by 3 bases and J by 7 bases, with 16 bases between them. The CDR3 totals 15 residues. CDR3 sequence reads: CASSSRFGGGGELFF. The CDR3 DNA sequence: TGCGCCAGCAGCTCCCGATTCGGGGGTGGCGGGGAGCTGTTTTTT.

This chain connects TRBV10-2 to TRBJ2-7; possibly TRBD2 for D (5 bases). This CDR3 comprises 12 residues. The ends were cut back, 3 bases at V and 4 bases at J, with 7 bases in the middle. Germline V gives CDR1 WSHSY, CDR2 SAAADI. The CDR3 reads CASSDTGYEQYF. The CDR3 DNA sequence: TGCGCCAGCAGTGACACGGGGTACGAGCAGTACTTC.

A single count supports this clone. Other DNA sequences within the sample encode an identical CDR3. The rearrangement joins TRBV10-3 to TRBJ2-7; 9 positions agree with TRBD1. The CDR3 totals 12 residues. J lost 4 bases, V lost 10 bases, and 5 bases had no gene match. Germline V gives CDR1 ENHRY, CDR2 SYGVKD. The CDR3 DNA reads TGTGCCACTGGGACAGGGACATACGAGCAGTACTTC. Translating gives CATGTGTYEQYF.

This chain uses TRBV28 with TRBJ1-3, with a weak D call TRBD1 (5 bases). CDR3 length: 16 amino acids. Trimming cost V 6 bases and J 1 base, with 16 bases left between them. Per the germline V gene, CDR1 is MDHEN and CDR2 is SYDVKM. The chain's CDR3 is CASRFFDRRSGNTIYF. CDR3 bases: TGTGCCAGCAGGTTCTTCGACAGACGGTCTGGAAACACCATATATTTT.